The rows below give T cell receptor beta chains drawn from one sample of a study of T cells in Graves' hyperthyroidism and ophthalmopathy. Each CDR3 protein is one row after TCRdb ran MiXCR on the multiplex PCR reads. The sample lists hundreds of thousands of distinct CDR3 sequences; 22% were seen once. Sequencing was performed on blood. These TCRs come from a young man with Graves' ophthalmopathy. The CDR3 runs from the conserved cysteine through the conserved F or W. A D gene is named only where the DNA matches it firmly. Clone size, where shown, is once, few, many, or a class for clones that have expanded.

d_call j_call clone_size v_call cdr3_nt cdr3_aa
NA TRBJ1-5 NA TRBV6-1 TGTGCCAGCAGTGAAGGGAGATTAGGCAATCAGCCCCAGCATTTT CASSEGRLGNQPQHF
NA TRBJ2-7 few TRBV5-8 TGTGCCAGCAGCCCGGCGGTCAACGAGCAGTACTTC CASSPAVNEQYF
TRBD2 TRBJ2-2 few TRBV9 TGTGCCAGCAGCGTGGGCGGGGGGACCGGGGAGCTGTTTTTT CASSVGGGTGELFF
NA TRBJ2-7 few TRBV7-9 TGTGCCAGCAGATCCACAGGGATACCTTACGAGCAGTACTTC CASRSTGIPYEQYF
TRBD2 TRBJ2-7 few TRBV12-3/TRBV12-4 TGTGCCAGCAGTTTGCGGCTAGCGGGAACCTCCTGCGAGCAGTACTTC CASSLRLAGTSCEQYF
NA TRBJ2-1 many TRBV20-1 TGCAGTGCTAGAGATCCGGCGCACTTCGCTGGGAATGAGCAGTTCTTC CSARDPAHFAGNEQFF
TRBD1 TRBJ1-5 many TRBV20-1 TGCAGTGCTATCTACGGACAGGGGGTGGGGCAGCCCCAGCATTTT CSAIYGQGVGQPQHF
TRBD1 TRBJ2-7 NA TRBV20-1 TGCAGTGCTCCTACGACAGGGCTCTCCTACGAGCAGTACTTC CSAPTTGLSYEQYF
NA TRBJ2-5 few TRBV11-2 TGTGCCAGCAGCGGTAAAGCAGGAGGGCCGGTCGAGACCCAGTACTTC CASSGKAGGPVETQYF
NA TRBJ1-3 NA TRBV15 TGTGCCACCAGAGCGGAGCGAGGATCTGGAAACACCATATATTTT CATRAERGSGNTIYF
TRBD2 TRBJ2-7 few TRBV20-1 TGCAGTGCTAGAGCCCCACCCTCTAGCGGGAGTTCCTACGAGCAGTACTTC CSARAPPSSGSSYEQYF
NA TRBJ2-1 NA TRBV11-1 TGTGCCAGCAAAACGACCAGGTCCTACAATGAGCAGTTCTTC CASKTTRSYNEQFF
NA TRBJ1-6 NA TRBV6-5 TGTGCCAGCAGTTACTCGGTGAGCCGTAATAATTCACCCCTCCACTTT CASSYSVSRNNSPLHF
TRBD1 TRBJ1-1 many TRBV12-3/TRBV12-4 TGTGCCAGCAGTCTAAGTCAGGGACAGGGCTGGGAAGCTTTCTTT CASSLSQGQGWEAFF
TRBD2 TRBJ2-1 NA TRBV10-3 TGTGCCATCAGTTTTAGCGGGAGGAGGGATGAGCAGTTCTTC CAISFSGRRDEQFF
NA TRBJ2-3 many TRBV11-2 TGTGCCAGCAGCCCACCCCCCGACTATACAACGGATACGCAGTATTTT CASSPPPDYTTDTQYF
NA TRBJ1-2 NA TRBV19 TGTGCCAGTAGTATCGAGGCCACGAGCGGCTACACCTTC CASSIEATSGYTF
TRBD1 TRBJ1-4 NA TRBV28 TGTGCCAGCAGCGACAGGACAGGGTTACTGTTTTTT CASSDRTGLLFF
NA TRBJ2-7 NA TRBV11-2 TGTGCCAGCAGCACGGACAGAACCTACGAGCAGTACTTC CASSTDRTYEQYF
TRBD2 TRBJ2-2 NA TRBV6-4 TGTGCCAGCACCGAAACGACCTTAGCGGGAGGGCCGGTCACCGGGGAGCTGTTTTTT CASTETTLAGGPVTGELFF
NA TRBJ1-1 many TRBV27 TGTGCCAGCACGGGTGACACCGACACTGAAGCTTTCTTT CASTGDTDTEAFF
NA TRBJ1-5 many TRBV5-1 TGCGCCAGCAGCTTGTCTCTGGGGCAGCCCCAGCATTTT CASSLSLGQPQHF
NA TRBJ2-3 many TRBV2 TGTGCCAGCAGTGGGCCAGCTGGCCCAGATACGCAGTATTTT CASSGPAGPDTQYF
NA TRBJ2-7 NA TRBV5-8 TGTGCCAGCAGCTACTCTCGCCACGAGCAGTACTTC CASSYSRHEQYF
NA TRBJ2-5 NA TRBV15 TGTGCCACCAGCAGAGACAGACAAGAGACCCAGTACTTC CATSRDRQETQYF
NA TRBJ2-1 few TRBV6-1 TGTGCCACCCTGGGGGGGGCGGTGCAGTTCTTC CATLGGAVQFF